This is a list of T cell receptor beta chains from one sample in a study of CD8+CD57+ T cells in acquired aplastic anemia. TCRdb called the reads again in MiXCR, with one record for every CDR3 protein. This table has about 210,000 distinct CDR3 sequences, 30% to 40% appearing once. Specimen: sorted CD4+, CD8+, or CD8+CD57+ T cells (not recorded which) from PBMCs. Receptors were obtained from a human donor in good health, serving as a control. The conserved cysteine and the conserved F or W are not part of the CDR3 here.

v_call cdr3_aa
TRBV5-1 ASSVQGLETQY
TRBV25-1 ASVGKTGGSYEQY
TRBV6-2/TRBV6-3 ASSYPPGSGRARGELF
TRBV5-6 ASSPRLSADTQY
TRBV20-1 SARDLFADTQY
TRBV7-2 ASSLLGSATGELF
TRBV5-1 ASLSGLAESNEQF
TRBV5-5 ASSFGFTDYNEQF
TRBV11-1 AWSLSDTWKVKSYEQY
TRBV12-3/TRBV12-4 ASSTGSSYGYT
TRBV25-1 ASSGGHSYEQY
TRBV29-1 SVEGVNVLT
TRBV11-2 ASSLGDRDLFSYEQY
TRBV3-1 ASSPLVAGGPIDNEQF
TRBV11-1 ASSLGWLGAGRQSNYGYT
TRBV4-1 ASSQDRSWPQH
TRBV7-8 ASSSPNTQY
TRBV28 ASSRAGGLDTQY
TRBV9 ASSVGQGTNEKLF
TRBV5-5 ASDGQGQNTEAF
TRBV20-1 SARDAGSINSYEQY
TRBV7-9 ASSLTDITEAF
TRBV19 ASSKTGGFGNTIY
TRBV7-2 ASSLTPAGLNTEAF
TRBV20-1 SATQLAGGRGTDTQY
TRBV4-1 ASSQAQGITSPLH
TRBV7-6 ASSLSAGTIDEQF
TRBV24-1 ATTGRGGTGELF
TRBV6-1 ASADTRDTQY
TRBV20-1 SAREGLAGADWEFGTDTQY
TRBV29-1 SVGVSLGTEAF
TRBV9 ASSSRGGAGGYT
TRBV7-9 ASSEQVDGNTIY
TRBV19 ASSIESGFGNQPQH
TRBV7-9 ASSLNREVGTEAF
TRBV10-2 ASSGGTQNTEAF
TRBV6-1 ASSVIGGQRAF
TRBV27 ASSLWGHSPLH
TRBV5-1 ASSFAGDYGYT
TRBV4-1 ASSQVVVHWPQH
TRBV18 ASSFLAAAYNEQF
TRBV20-1 SAKGLAGSHEQY
TRBV2 ASSEGGETQY
TRBV19 ASSSRGAGRTYNEQF
TRBV12-3/TRBV12-4 AARMGLNGYT
TRBV5-1 ASSLGAGGSDGYT
TRBV2 ASSYKVLRSSPLH
TRBV2 ASQQGTGANVLT